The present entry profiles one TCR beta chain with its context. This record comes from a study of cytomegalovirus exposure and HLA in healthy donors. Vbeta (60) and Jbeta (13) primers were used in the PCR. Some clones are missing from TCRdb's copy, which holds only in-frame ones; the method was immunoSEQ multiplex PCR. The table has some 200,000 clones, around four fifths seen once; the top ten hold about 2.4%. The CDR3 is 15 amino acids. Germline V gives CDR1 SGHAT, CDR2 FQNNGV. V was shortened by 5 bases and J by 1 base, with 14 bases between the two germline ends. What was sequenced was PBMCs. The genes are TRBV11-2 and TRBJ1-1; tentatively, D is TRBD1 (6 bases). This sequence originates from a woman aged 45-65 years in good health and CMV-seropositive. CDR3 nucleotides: TGTGCCAGCAGCAAATCGGACAGCCAGAACACTGAAGCTTTCTTT. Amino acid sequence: CASSKSDSQNTEAFF. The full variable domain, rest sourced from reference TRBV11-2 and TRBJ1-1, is EAGVAQSPRYKIIEKRQSVAFWCNPISGHATLYWYQQILGQGPKLLIQFQNNGVVDDSQLPKDRFSAERLKGVDSTLKIQPAKLEDSAVYLCASSKSDSQNTEAFFGQGTRLTVV.